A single T cell receptor beta chain is shown here with its context. The antigen remains undetermined. Germline CDR1 SGHNT, CDR2 YYREEE (reference sequence). After removal of 3 bases from V and 4 bases from J, the junction contained 17 bases not matched to a gene. The CDR3 spans 18 residues. These data belong to a study of immune evolution from preneoplasia to lung adenocarcinoma. Study-wide results and caveats: Top clone frequencies peaked in normal lung, apparently declining through invasive adenocarcinoma. Later-stage lesions appeared to have more T cells, more diversity, less clonality.

Only in-frame clones appear in the TCRdb table, and some are missing; sequencing was by immunoSEQ multiplex PCR. In the table there are 9,500 to 10,000 clones, 60% to 85% of which are singletons. The sequence was obtained from a person aged 65 to 85 with lung adenocarcinoma. Some clones in this sample may be carry-over from other donors' samples. The sample was FFPE minimally invasive lung adenocarcinoma tissue. The V call is TRBV5-4, the J call TRBJ2-5, with 8 nucleotides matching TRBD2. The CDR3 region has the DNA TGTGCCAGCAGCTCTGTACGTTCATTACGGGGGGGCGGAGAGACCCAGTACTTC. Translation: CASSSVRSLRGGGETQYF.